These 30 T cell receptor beta chains were sequenced from one sample in a study of blood T cells in healthy people across ages. Through a sample-barcoded 5' primer and a J-beta primer mix, a second PCR was run for roughly 6 to 11 cycles. TCRdb re-called the 5' RACE reads through MiXCR, storing one row per CDR3 protein. The profile covers 790,000 or so distinct CDR3 sequences, with less than 60% appearing a single time and 15% to 20% taken by the ten largest. Sequenced sample: blood. These receptors all come from a man at least 80 years old in good health.

The chain couples TRBV29-1 to TRBJ2-1, with a tentative D call TRBD2 (6 bases). The germline V gene encodes CDR1 SQVTM and CDR2 ANQGSEA. With 0 bases removed from V and 1 base from J, the gap between germline ends came to 10 bases. This CDR3 has 15 residues. The CDR3 nucleotides are TGCAGCGTTGAAGATTCTGCGGGATCCTACAATGAGCAGTTCTTC. It translates to CSVEDSAGSYNEQFF.

Concerning this clonotype: A read error may explain this, as a much larger clone is one base away. The chain uses TRBV7-2 and TRBJ2-1, with TRBD2 matching over 7 bases. Germline CDR1 reads SGHTA; CDR2 reads FQGNSA. The CDR3 length is 16 residues. The CDR3 spells CASSLERQRDYNERFF. The CDR3 nucleotides are TGTGCCAGCAGCTTAGAGCGACAGCGGGACTACAATGAGCGGTTCTTC.

The V call is TRBV29-1, the J call TRBJ2-5, with a possible D match to TRBD2 (6 bases). This CDR3 comprises 12 residues. The germline CDR1 and CDR2 sequences are SQVTM and ANQGSEA. V was clipped by 8 bases and J by 1 base, with 11 bases between them. This chain's CDR3 is CSTGTPQETQYF. The CDR3 region has the DNA TGCAGCACCGGGACTCCCCAAGAGACCCAGTACTTC.

As for this clonotype: A junction end diverges from the germline sequence, so it may reflect a read error. V usage is TRBV27 and J usage is TRBJ2-7; 10 nucleotides align to TRBD2. The germline gives CDR1 MNHEY, CDR2 SMNVEV (reference sequence). The CDR3 spans 20 residues. As DNA, the CDR3 is TGTGCCAGCAGCTTATGGGAGGGGGCGATGAAAAGCGGGAGGGCCTACGAGCAGTACTTC. Protein: CASSLWEGAMKSGRAYEQYF.

V gene TRBV7-2 combines with J gene TRBJ1-2; 7 positions agree with TRBD1. This CDR3 spans 13 amino acids. Germline V gives CDR1 SGHTA, CDR2 FQGNSA. Losses at the gene ends were 6 bases for V and 6 bases for J; bases not matched to a gene: 7. CDR3 amino acids: CASRVTGANGYTF. The CDR3 region has the DNA TGTGCCAGCAGGGTTACAGGGGCGAATGGCTACACCTTC.

This chain uses TRBV20-1 with TRBJ2-7, with D perhaps matching TRBD2 (5 bases). Matching the DNA end better, TRBJ2-5 makes the J call doubtful. CDR1 DFQATT and CDR2 SNEGSKA come from the germline V gene (reference sequence). The CDR3 extends over 15 amino acids. The CDR3 sequence: CSARERAGARETQYF. DNA for the CDR3: TGCAGTGCTAGAGAAAGGGCGGGCGCCCGGGAGACCCAGTACTTC.

The table lists this clonotype with a few counts. The chain has TRBV20-1 and TRBJ2-1; 15 bases map to TRBD2. In germline, CDR1 is DFQATT, CDR2 SNEGSKA (reference sequence). The J segment lost 0 bases and the V segment lost 6 bases, leaving 12 bases of the junction unmatched. The CDR3 runs 19 residues. In DNA form, the CDR3 reads TGCAGTGCCCTCACGCCTGGGACTAGCGGGAGGCTCTCCTACAATGAGCAGTTCTTC. It specifies CSALTPGTSGRLSYNEQFF.

The chain uses TRBV20-1 and TRBJ2-7; D might be TRBD2 (6 bases). Looked up from germline, CDR1 is DFQATT and CDR2 is SNEGSKA (reference sequence). The CDR3 loop spans 15 amino acids. The V and J ends lost 0 bases and 2 bases respectively, with 14 bases between them. CDR3 coding DNA: TGCAGTGCTAGAGATCGGGCGGGACGAGCCTACGAGCAGTACTTC. This sequence encodes CSARDRAGRAYEQYF.

The genes are TRBV4-3 and TRBJ2-2; possibly TRBD1 for D (5 bases). V lost 4 bases and J 2 bases, leaving 23 bases between the germline ends. Per the germline V gene, CDR1 is LGHNA and CDR2 is YSLEER. The CDR3 is 19 residues long. The CDR3 spells CASSPLRGADGFNTGELFF. The CDR3 nucleotides read TGCGCCAGCAGCCCACTTAGGGGTGCGGACGGGTTCAACACCGGGGAGCTGTTTTTT.

This chain connects TRBV5-1 to TRBJ2-3, with D maybe TRBD2 (6 bases). CDR3 length: 14 amino acids. CDR1 is SGHRS, CDR2 YFSETQ, per germline. Deletions cut 4 bases from V and 2 bases from J, with 11 bases between. CDR3 DNA: TGCGCCAGCAGCGGGGGGACGTACACAGATACGCAGTATTTT. It is translated as CASSGGTYTDTQYF.

The rearrangement uses TRBV20-1 and TRBJ1-5, with D uncertain. Trimming took 0 bases from V and 5 from J, leaving 11 bases between them. Germline CDR1 is DFQATT and CDR2 is SNEGSKA (reference sequence). The CDR3 covers 14 residues. The CDR3 sequence: CSARDLLYDQPQHF. The CDR3 coding sequence is TGCAGTGCTAGAGATCTCCTATACGATCAGCCCCAGCATTTT.

The V gene is TRBV6-6, the J gene TRBJ1-1, with D possibly being TRBD1 (6 bases). V gave up 0 bases and J gave up 8 bases, with 19 bases separating them. CDR1 is MNHNY, CDR2 SVGAGI, per germline (reference sequence). The CDR3 runs to 16 residues. The CDR3 nucleotides read TGTGCCAGCAGTTACTCGGAGGGGGGGACGGCGAGGGAAGCTTTCTTT. This gives the protein CASSYSEGGTAREAFF.

V usage is TRBV6-2 or TRBV6-3 and J usage is TRBJ2-1, with 13 nucleotides matching TRBD2. Germline CDR1 MNHEY, CDR2 SVGEGT. V lost 6 bases, J lost 0 bases, and 11 bases stayed unmatched. The CDR3 has 19 residues. CDR3 region: CASSPLGLAGLASYNEQFF. CDR3 sequence (DNA): TGTGCCAGCAGCCCCTTGGGACTAGCGGGACTCGCCTCCTACAATGAGCAGTTCTTC.

The chain combines TRBV7-2 with TRBJ1-4; tentatively, D is TRBD1 (5 bases). Trimming stripped 5 bases from V and 5 bases from J, with 9 bases between. Germline V gene data show CDR1 as SGHTA and CDR2 as FQGNSA. CDR3 size: 13 residues. CDR3 DNA sequence: TGTGCCAGCAGCCGAGGGGCGAATGAAAAACTGTTTTTT. Translated, it gives CASSRGANEKLFF.

This chain joins TRBV4-1 and TRBJ2-1; 10 positions match TRBD2. The CDR3 spans 16 residues. Germline V gene lookup returns CDR1 MGHRA and CDR2 YSYEKL. V shed 6 bases, J shed 2 bases, and the junction held 7 bases outside the gene matches. This CDR3 reads CASSRQRGGPYNEQFF. As DNA, the CDR3 is TGCGCCAGCAGTCGTCAGCGGGGGGGCCCCTACAATGAGCAGTTCTTC.

This clonotype was recorded a few times. This chain links TRBV7-2 with TRBJ1-2; D ambiguous. The germline V gene has CDR1 SGHTA and CDR2 FQGNSA. The CDR3 runs to 14 residues. V was pared by 2 bases and J by 8 bases, with 15 bases between. The CDR3 sequence is CASSLWPPLEGYTF. The CDR3, as DNA: TGTGCCAGCAGCTTATGGCCCCCTCTAGAAGGCTACACCTTC.

The genes are TRBV4-3 and TRBJ2-3; D is unclear. The CDR3 consists of 14 residues. V lost 0 bases, J lost 5 bases, and 9 bases lay in between. CDR1 LGHNA and CDR2 YSLEER come from the germline V gene. CDR3 sequence reads: CASSQDYSLDTQYF. The CDR3 bases are TGCGCCAGCAGCCAAGATTATAGCTTAGATACGCAGTATTTT.

The chain is built from TRBV10-3 and TRBJ2-2; D perhaps matches TRBD2 (5 bases). The CDR3 totals 15 residues. V lost 6 bases, J lost 1 base, and 12 bases lay in between. The germline CDR1 and CDR2 sequences are ENHRY and SYGVKD. In nucleotides, the CDR3 is TGTGCCATCAGGGGAGACGGCCGGAACACCGGGGAGCTGTTTTTT. Encoded protein: CAIRGDGRNTGELFF.

This clonotype turned up a few times. The V and J genes are TRBV12-3 or TRBV12-4 and TRBJ1-6, with a weak D call TRBD1 (5 bases). The CDR3 extends over 15 amino acids. Between the trimmed V and J ends, which lost 6 bases and 9 bases, there was a span of 18 bases. CDR3 in amino acids: CASSPGDRIGSPLHF. The DNA of the CDR3 is TGTGCCAGCAGCCCGGGGGACCGCATAGGTTCACCCCTCCACTTT.

This sequence joins TRBV10-3 and TRBJ1-2; 9 bases are a match to TRBD1. The V and J ends lost 4 bases and 6 bases, in that order; junction bases with no gene match: 6. Germline assignment: CDR1 ENHRY and CDR2 SYGVKD. This CDR3 has 14 residues. CDR3 DNA sequence: TGTGCCATCAGTGGAACAGGGGGCAACCATGGCTACACCTTC. Protein sequence: CAISGTGGNHGYTF.

The rearrangement joins TRBV7-2 to TRBJ2-1; D not resolved. V dropped 5 bases and J dropped 8 bases, with 16 bases sitting between them. CDR3 length: 14 amino acids. The germline V gene has CDR1 SGHTA and CDR2 FQGNSA. The CDR3 bases are TGTGCCAGCAGCGTAGATATGGGTAACGATGAGCAGTTCTTC. Amino acids: CASSVDMGNDEQFF.

The rearrangement joins TRBV28 to TRBJ1-1; TRBD1 matches at 9 bases. The V segment lost 6 bases and the J segment 9 bases; nucleotides outside the gene matches: 8. The germline V gene encodes CDR1 MDHEN and CDR2 SYDVKM. This CDR3 has 13 amino acids. The CDR3 region is CASRVTGGRKAFF. CDR3 in DNA: TGTGCCAGCAGGGTGACAGGGGGAAGAAAAGCTTTCTTT.

The chain has TRBV30 and TRBJ2-4, with TRBD1 matching 8 bases. The CDR3 is made up of 15 amino acids. The junction had 3 bases not matched to a gene; V was cut back by 1 base and J by 1 base. Germline V CDR1 and CDR2: GTSNPN, SVGIG (reference sequence). The CDR3: CAWSGTGGAKNIQYF. CDR3 nucleotides: TGTGCCTGGAGTGGCACAGGGGGGGCCAAAAACATTCAGTACTTC.

V and J are TRBV20-1 and TRBJ2-2, with TRBD1 identical over 7 bases. V dropped 2 bases and J dropped 6; count of bases not matched to a gene: 3. This CDR3 region has 13 residues. Germline-derived CDR1 and CDR2 are DFQATT and SNEGSKA (reference sequence). CDR3 sequence: CSARRQGSGELFF. CDR3 DNA: TGCAGTGCTAGAAGACAGGGATCCGGGGAGCTGTTTTTT.

This clonotype appeared a few times. The J gene is TRBJ2-1, the V gene TRBV5-1, with a weak D call TRBD1 (6 bases). CDR3 length: 15 amino acids. V was trimmed by 6 bases and J by 8 bases, leaving 21 bases between them. The germline CDR1 and CDR2 sequences are SGHRS and YFSETQ. The DNA of the CDR3 is TGCGCCAGCAATTGGGGACAAATGATTGGCGATGAGCAGTTCTTC. This translates into CASNWGQMIGDEQFF.

J is TRBJ2-3 and V is TRBV5-4; unclear D gene. Germline V gene data show CDR1 as SGHNT and CDR2 as YYREEE (reference sequence). The CDR3 has 13 residues. V was cut by 10 bases and J by 2 bases, with 14 bases left in between. The CDR3 DNA reads TGTGCCCCCAGCTTAGACCTCACAGATACGCAGTATTTT. This encodes CAPSLDLTDTQYF.

The chain is built from TRBV6-6 and TRBJ1-2; possibly TRBD1 for D (5 bases). Per the germline V gene, CDR1 is MNHNY and CDR2 is SVGAGI (reference sequence). CDR3 size: 13 residues. Trimming removed 4 bases from V and 6 bases from J, with 12 bases in between. CDR3 sequence reads: CASSSLSRDGYTF. The CDR3 DNA sequence: TGTGCCAGCAGTTCCCTATCCAGGGATGGCTACACCTTC.

This chain joins TRBV9 and TRBJ2-3, with TRBD2 matching over 7 bases. The V segment lost 3 bases and the J segment 2 bases; nucleotides outside the gene matches: 9. Germline-derived CDR1 and CDR2 are SGDLS and YYNGEE. This CDR3 is built from 16 residues. The CDR3 spells CASSATLAGLTDTQYF. DNA of the CDR3: TGTGCCAGCAGCGCCACTTTAGCGGGCCTCACAGATACGCAGTATTTT.

This clonotype came up a few times. The chain joins TRBV29-1 to TRBJ1-1; D not certain. The CDR3 contains 13 residues. Germline V gives CDR1 SQVTM, CDR2 ANQGSEA. Trimming took off 6 bases at V and 1 base at J, with 12 bases between the two ends. The CDR3 here is CSVGDISNTEAFF. CDR3 bases: TGCAGCGTGGGAGACATCTCGAACACTGAAGCTTTCTTT.

The chain has TRBV6-2 or TRBV6-3 and TRBJ2-4, with 7 bases matching TRBD2. Germline values: CDR1 MNHEY, CDR2 SVGEGT. The V gene end was trimmed by 0 bases and the J gene end by 1 base; junction bases not matched to a gene: 6. The CDR3 covers 17 residues. The CDR3 sequence: CASSYSRAGVAKNIQYF. The DNA for the CDR3 is TGTGCCAGCAGTTACTCGAGGGCGGGAGTTGCCAAAAACATTCAGTACTTC.